This TCR beta chain was retrieved from a study of shared clonotypes between healthy human individuals. Germline CDR1 and CDR2: SGHTA and FQGNSA. V dropped 5 bases and J dropped 1; count of bases not matched to a gene: 15. CDR3 length equals 18 residues. Measured with immunoSEQ multiplex PCR; TCRdb has only the in-frame clones, and not every one. The table has some 1.1 million clones, 60% to 85% seen once; the top ten hold over 0.8%. The study drew all its donors from Caucasian adults living in Nashville, Tennessee. The clonotype was recovered from a young man in good health. Some clones in this sample may be carry-over from other donors' samples. The sequenced sample consisted of memory CD4+ T cells from PBMCs. Subset reported: CD45RA-negative fraction. The chain is built from TRBV7-2 and TRBJ1-1, with 8 bases matching TRBD1. The CDR3 reads CASSEVGTGGGRNTEAFF. The CDR3 coding sequence is TGTGCCAGCAGCGAAGTAGGGACAGGCGGCGGGAGGAACACTGAAGCTTTCTTT.